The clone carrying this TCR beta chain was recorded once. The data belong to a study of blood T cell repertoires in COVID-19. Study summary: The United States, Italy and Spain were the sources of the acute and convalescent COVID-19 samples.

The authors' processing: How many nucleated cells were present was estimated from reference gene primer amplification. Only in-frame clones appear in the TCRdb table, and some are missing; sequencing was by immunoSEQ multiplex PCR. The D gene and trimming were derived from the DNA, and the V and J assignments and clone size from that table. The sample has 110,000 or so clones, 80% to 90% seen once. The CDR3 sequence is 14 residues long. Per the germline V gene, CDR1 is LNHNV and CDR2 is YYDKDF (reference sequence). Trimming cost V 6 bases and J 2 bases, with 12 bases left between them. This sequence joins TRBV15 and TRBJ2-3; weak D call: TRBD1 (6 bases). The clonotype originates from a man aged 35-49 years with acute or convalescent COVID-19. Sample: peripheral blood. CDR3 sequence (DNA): TGTGCCACCAGACAGGGAGAAATCACAGATACGCAGTATTTT. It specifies CATRQGEITDTQYF.